In this sample, the clone carrying this T cell receptor beta chain turned up a few times. Its target is not known. TCRdb re-called the RT-PCR reads with MiXCR, one entry per CDR3 protein. Of 500,000 to 600,000 distinct CDR3 sequences listed, about 12% are singletons. The data were taken from a study of response to subunit inactivated influenza vaccine. Study findings and constraints: T cells newly recruited by each seasonal influenza vaccination are few, the authors suggested.

Sequencing used PBMCs from blood, obtained on the day of vaccination. The source is a man aged 50 to 59 who received an inactivated influenza vaccine.

CDR3 residues: CASSLVLGQLRADTQYF. The DNA of the CDR3 is TGTGCCAGCAGCTTAGTTCTGGGACAACTGCGGGCAGATACGCAGTATTTT. This chain joins TRBV11-1 and TRBJ2-3, with D possibly being TRBD1 (6 bases). The CDR3 covers 17 residues. With 1 base removed from V and 4 bases from J, the gap between germline ends came to 18 bases. CDR1 SGHAT and CDR2 FQDESV come from the germline V gene (reference sequence).